The present TCR beta chain was sequenced within a study of blood T cell repertoires in COVID-19. This clone was observed a few times. Sequencing used immunoSEQ multiplex PCR; TCRdb keeps in-frame clones, though not all of them. The sample lists about 140,000 clones; roughly 80% were seen once. CDR1 is GTSNPN and CDR2 is SVGIG in the germline V gene (reference sequence). The CDR3 is 12 amino acids. The ends were cut back, 2 bases at V and 1 base at J, with 3 bases in the middle. The specimen was peripheral blood. The clonotype originates from a woman between 45 and 60 years old with active or convalescent COVID-19. V gene TRBV30 combines with J gene TRBJ1-3; D gene ambiguous. Here the CDR3 DNA reads TGTGCCTGGAGTCTTTCTGGAAACACCATATATTTT. Protein sequence: CAWSLSGNTIYF. Drawing the rest from reference TRBV30 and TRBJ1-3, the complete variable domain is SQTIHQWPATLVQPVGSPLSLECTVEGTSNPNLYWYRQAAGRGLQLLFYSVGIGQISSEVPQNLSASRPQDRQFILSSKKLLLSDSGFYLCAWSLSGNTIYFGEGSWLTVV.